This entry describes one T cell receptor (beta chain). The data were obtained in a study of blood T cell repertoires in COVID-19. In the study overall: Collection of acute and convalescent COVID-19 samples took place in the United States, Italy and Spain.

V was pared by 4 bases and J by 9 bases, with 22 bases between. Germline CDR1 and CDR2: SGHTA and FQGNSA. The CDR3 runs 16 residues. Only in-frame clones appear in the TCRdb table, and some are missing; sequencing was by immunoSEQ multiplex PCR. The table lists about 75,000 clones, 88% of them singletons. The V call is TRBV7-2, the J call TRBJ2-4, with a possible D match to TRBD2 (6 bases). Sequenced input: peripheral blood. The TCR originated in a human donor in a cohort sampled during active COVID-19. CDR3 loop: CASSSEGGTLTPIQYF. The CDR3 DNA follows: TGTGCCAGCAGCTCGGAGGGCGGGACCCTGACCCCCATTCAGTACTTC.